The 16 T cell receptor beta chains below all came from one sample that was sequenced in a study of blood T cell repertoires in COVID-19. The protocol was immunoSEQ multiplex PCR, while the TCRdb copy is restricted to in-frame clones and leaves out a portion. The table includes about 20,000 clones, 75% to 85% detected once. The sequenced sample was peripheral blood. The receptor source for this set is a man older than 75 with acute or convalescent COVID-19.

The gene calls are TRBV4-2 and TRBJ2-1, with 7 nucleotides matching TRBD2. V shed 0 bases and J 9 bases; nucleotides not matched to a gene: 17. The CDR3 length is 18 residues. Per germline, CDR1 LGHNA and CDR2 YNFKEQ. This CDR3 reads CASSQDLMASGSPGEQFF. The CDR3 DNA is TGTGCCAGCAGCCAAGATTTAATGGCTAGCGGATCACCCGGTGAGCAGTTCTTC.

This clone was counted a few times. V is TRBV9 and J is TRBJ2-5; TRBD1 is a possible D gene (5 bases). This CDR3 is 15 amino acids long. Germline CDR1 reads SGDLS; CDR2 reads YYNGEE. The V and J ends lost 4 bases and 5 bases respectively, with 18 bases between them. DNA of the CDR3: TGTGCCAGCAGCTTTAGGATGGGGCTCAACGAGACCCAGTACTTC. Its protein product is CASSFRMGLNETQYF. Based on the CDR3 plus reference TRBV9 and TRBJ2-5, the full variable domain is DSGVTQTPKHLITATGQRVTLRCSPRSGDLSVYWYQQSLDQGLQFLIQYYNGEERAKGNILERFSAQQFPDLHSELNLSSLELGDSALYFCASSFRMGLNETQYFGPGTRLLVL.

In its sample, this clone was seen a few times. V is TRBV19 and J is TRBJ1-4; no firm D call. The CDR3 runs to 15 residues. Germline values: CDR1 LNHDA, CDR2 SQIVND (reference sequence). Deletions cut 4 bases from V and 0 bases from J, with 9 bases between. DNA for the CDR3: TGTGCCAGTAGTACCTCAGGTGCAACTAATGAAAAACTGTTTTTT. It specifies CASSTSGATNEKLFF.

The chain couples TRBV7-2 to TRBJ2-5, with D possibly TRBD1 on 5 matching bases. The CDR3 has 14 amino acids. Germline loops: CDR1 SGHTA, CDR2 FQGNSA. The germline V and J ends were trimmed by 5 bases and 2 bases, with 12 bases remaining between them. The DNA for the CDR3 is TGTGCCAGCAGCCCGGACACCCTACAAGAGACCCAGTACTTC. Translating it yields CASSPDTLQETQYF.

This chain connects TRBV4-1 to TRBJ2-3; perhaps TRBD1 as D (7 bases). The CDR3 covers 21 residues. V lost 4 bases to trimming and J lost 0 bases, with 29 bases between them. Germline-derived CDR1 and CDR2 are MGHRA and YSYEKL. CDR3 amino acids: CASSLSRGVRGHPASTDTQYF. CDR3 bases: TGCGCCAGCAGCCTCTCCAGGGGGGTCAGGGGTCACCCCGCTAGCACAGATACGCAGTATTTT.

The gene calls are TRBV7-8 and TRBJ1-1; D ambiguous. Trimming shortened V by 5 bases and J by 6 bases, and 19 bases separated the two germline ends. There are 15 residues in the CDR3. Per germline, CDR1 SGHVS and CDR2 FQNEAQ. The CDR3 loop reads CASSRFRGNNPEAFF. In nucleotides, the CDR3 is TGTGCCAGCAGCCGCTTCAGAGGGAATAACCCTGAAGCTTTCTTT.

The gene calls are TRBV7-2 and TRBJ1-1, with a possible D match to TRBD1 (5 bases). The CDR3 length is 13 residues. Looked up from germline, CDR1 is SGHTA and CDR2 is FQGNSA. Trimming cost V 5 bases and J 4 bases, with 11 bases left between them. The CDR3 is CASSGDRFTEAFF. CDR3 nucleotide sequence: TGTGCCAGCAGCGGAGACAGATTCACTGAAGCTTTCTTT.

The chain is built from TRBV7-3 and TRBJ1-3; 8 bases map to TRBD1. In germline, CDR1 is SGHTA, CDR2 FQGTGA. The V and J ends lost 4 bases and 0 bases, in that order; junction bases with no gene match: 8. The CDR3 has 17 amino acids. The CDR3 DNA reads TGTGCCAGCAGCTCCTGGACAGGGAAAAACTCTGGAAACACCATATATTTT. Residues: CASSSWTGKNSGNTIYF.

This clone was seen only a few times. This chain links TRBV7-6 with TRBJ2-3, with TRBD2 matching 11 bases. Looked up from germline, CDR1 is SGHVS and CDR2 is FNYEAQ. This CDR3 is 16 amino acids long. J was trimmed by 3 bases and V by 1 base; bases with no gene match: 3. The CDR3 nucleotides read TGTGCCAGCAGCTTAGGCACTAGCGGGAGAACAGATACGCAGTATTTT. As protein: CASSLGTSGRTDTQYF. Based on the CDR3 plus reference TRBV7-6 and TRBJ2-3, the full variable domain is GAGVSQSPRYKVTKRGQDVALRCDPISGHVSLYWYRQALGQGPEFLTYFNYEAQQDKSGLPNDRFSAERPEGSISTLTIQRTEQRDSAMYRCASSLGTSGRTDTQYFGPGTRLTVL.

This clone was counted once. The chain joins TRBV6-5 to TRBJ1-2, with D possibly TRBD1 on 6 matching bases. Trimming pared 7 bases from V and 8 bases from J, leaving 17 bases between. Germline CDR1 reads MNHEY; CDR2 reads SVGAGI. The CDR3 runs to 13 residues. CDR3 region: CASKGRGIEGYTF. The CDR3 coding sequence is TGTGCCAGCAAGGGCAGGGGAATAGAGGGCTACACCTTC.

The gene calls are TRBV24-1 and TRBJ2-3; TRBD2 agrees at 8 bases. The CDR3 runs 17 residues. Germline loops: CDR1 KGHDR, CDR2 SFDVKD. The trim removed 3 bases at V and 2 bases at J, leaving 9 bases unmatched. As DNA, the CDR3 is TGTGCCACCAGTGATGGCGGGGGGCGGATAGCCACAGATACGCAGTATTTT. Residues: CATSDGGGRIATDTQYF.

This chain connects TRBV28 to TRBJ2-7, with no clear D. The CDR3 spans 14 residues. Trimming shortened V by 3 bases and J by 3 bases, and 12 bases separated the two germline ends. Germline V gene data show CDR1 as MDHEN and CDR2 as SYDVKM. CDR3 region: CASSFLGRSYEQYF. In DNA, the CDR3 is TGTGCCAGCAGTTTTCTGGGCAGAAGCTACGAGCAGTACTTC.

The chain combines TRBV6-2 or TRBV6-3 with TRBJ1-6; D is possibly TRBD1 (5 bases). This CDR3 has 13 amino acids. V shed 4 bases and J shed 10 bases, with 11 bases lying between them. Per germline, CDR1 MNHEY and CDR2 SVGEGT. CDR3 amino acids: CASSLQAQSPLHF. CDR3 in DNA: TGTGCCAGCAGTTTACAGGCGCAATCACCCCTCCACTTT.

This chain connects TRBV27 to TRBJ2-5; TRBD2 agrees at 7 bases. V trimming: 1 base; J trimming: 4 bases; junction bases outside the gene matches: 0. The length of the CDR3 is 13 residues. Germline CDR1 is MNHEY and CDR2 is SMNVEV (reference sequence). The CDR3 spells CASSLWGGETQYF. CDR3 nucleotides: TGTGCCAGCAGTTTATGGGGGGGAGAGACCCAGTACTTC.

The rearrangement joins TRBV5-4 to TRBJ1-1; 8 nucleotides match TRBD1. Losses at the gene ends were 0 bases for V and 3 bases for J; bases not matched to a gene: 1. Germline CDR1 SGHNT, CDR2 YYREEE (reference sequence). The CDR3 covers 14 residues. CDR3 DNA sequence: TGTGCCAGCAGCTTGGTGGACAGGGACACTGAAGCTTTCTTT. It specifies CASSLVDRDTEAFF.

This rearrangement joins TRBV19 to TRBJ2-7; weak D call: TRBD2 (6 bases). The CDR3 has 13 amino acids. CDR1 is LNHDA and CDR2 is SQIVND in the germline V gene (reference sequence). Trimming stripped 4 bases from V and 2 bases from J, with 9 bases between. The CDR3 coding sequence is TGTGCCAGTAGTAGCGGGGTAACCTACGAGCAGTACGTC. Its translation: CASSSGVTYEQYV.